The entry below gives a single TCR beta chain sequence along with its context. The sample comes from a study of blood T cell repertoires in COVID-19. Across the study: From T cells, B-cell-depleted T cells, or PBMCs came the material, which was cDNA or gDNA.

Sequencing used immunoSEQ multiplex PCR; TCRdb keeps in-frame clones, though not all of them. The sample has 350,000 to 400,000 clones; roughly nine tenths are singletons. The V gene's germline CDR1 is SGHTA and CDR2 FQGTGA. The CDR3 contains 15 residues. V lost 6 bases to trimming and J lost 3 bases; unmatched junction nucleotides: 6. The sequence was collected from a man aged 18 to 29 who had recovered from COVID-19. V and J are TRBV7-3 and TRBJ2-7; TRBD1 agrees at 12 bases. Sequenced material: PBMCs or T cells enriched from blood (not recorded which). The CDR3 here is CASSSGQGAYYEQYF. The CDR3 nucleotides read TGTGCCAGCAGTTCGGGACAGGGGGCGTACTACGAGCAGTACTTC.